This T cell receptor beta chain was observed in a study of T cell responses to AZD1222 COVID-19 vaccine. Study-level background: Analyses pooled second doses at about 4 or about 12 weeks.

The method was immunoSEQ multiplex PCR; TCRdb's version includes in-frame clones alone and lacks a portion of them. The sample consists of 150,000 to 200,000 clones, 90% to 95% of them appearing once. This clone was found once. Germline CDR1 is WNHNN and CDR2 is SYGVQD (reference sequence). The CDR3 has 17 residues. The V end lost 8 bases, the J end lost 0 bases, and 20 bases lay between the germline ends. The chain is built from TRBV10-1 and TRBJ1-5; D call uncertain. The origin of this receptor is an adult in good health. The input for sequencing was peripheral blood, taken on day 0 of AZD1222 vaccination. The CDR3 spells CASARNRNDYSNQPQHF. The DNA of the CDR3 is TGCGCCAGCGCCAGGAACCGCAACGATTATAGCAATCAGCCCCAGCATTTT.